The 12 T cell receptor beta chains below were found in one sample sequenced in a study of radiotherapy plus CTLA-4 blockade in lung cancer. Sequencing used immunoSEQ multiplex PCR; TCRdb keeps in-frame clones, though not all of them. This table holds 85,000 to 90,000 clones, more than 85% found once. Sequenced here: peripheral blood, sampled from a patient treated with radiotherapy plus ipilimumab. The receptors shown here come from a human donor with non-small cell lung cancer that progressed on radiotherapy plus ipilimumab.

This rearrangement joins TRBV20-1 to TRBJ2-5; possibly TRBD1 for D (5 bases). Per the germline V gene, CDR1 is DFQATT and CDR2 is SNEGSKA (reference sequence). The CDR3 length is 11 residues. The CDR3 here is CSARAQETQYF. In DNA, the CDR3 is TGCAGCGCCAGGGCACAAGAGACCCAGTACTTC.

The sample holds a few counts of this clone. This chain connects TRBV6-5 to TRBJ1-5; TRBD1 matches at 7 bases. J lost 6 bases, V lost 5 bases, and 7 bases had no gene match. CDR3 length equals 14 residues. Germline values: CDR1 MNHEY, CDR2 SVGAGI. The CDR3 is CASSATQGSQPQHF. CDR3 DNA sequence: TGTGCCAGCAGTGCGACACAGGGGTCTCAGCCCCAGCATTTT.

This clone has only one observation. This CDR3 is CASSLIAGGSYNEQFF. The CDR3, as DNA: TGTGCCAGCAGTTTAATTGCAGGCGGGTCCTACAATGAGCAGTTCTTC. The J gene is TRBJ2-1, the V gene TRBV28; possibly TRBD2 for D (5 bases). V was trimmed by 2 bases and J by 1 base, leaving 12 bases between them. CDR1 and CDR2 from the germline V gene are MDHEN and SYDVKM. CDR3 length: 16 amino acids.

This sequence joins TRBV15 and TRBJ2-2; no definite D call. The CDR3 totals 15 residues. V was clipped by 0 bases and J by 6 bases, with 11 bases between them. The V gene's germline CDR1 is LNHNV and CDR2 YYDKDF (reference sequence). CDR3 sequence: CATSRDGGVAGELFF. The CDR3 DNA sequence: TGTGCCACCAGCAGAGATGGTGGAGTGGCCGGGGAGCTGTTTTTT.

V gene TRBV6-5 combines with J gene TRBJ2-5; D might be TRBD2 (5 bases). V lost 0 bases and J lost 4, with 6 bases in between. Germline V CDR1 and CDR2: MNHEY, SVGAGI. The CDR3 is 13 amino acids. The CDR3 spells CASSYSGRETQYF. In DNA, the CDR3 is TGTGCCAGCAGTTACTCTGGGAGAGAGACCCAGTACTTC.

The V call is TRBV5-5, the J call TRBJ2-7; D unresolved. Germline values: CDR1 SGHKS, CDR2 YYEKEE (reference sequence). Trimming left V 0 bases short and J 0 bases short, with 7 bases between. This CDR3 is built from 14 residues. The CDR3 protein is CASSLARNSYEQYF. CDR3 nucleotide sequence: TGTGCCAGCAGCTTGGCGCGGAACTCCTACGAGCAGTACTTC.

The chain employs TRBV7-3 and TRBJ2-1; no clear D gene. Trimming shortened V by 5 bases and J by 0 bases, and 11 bases separated the two germline ends. CDR1 is SGHTA, CDR2 FQGTGA, per germline. This CDR3 has 15 residues. CDR3 sequence (DNA): TGTGCCAGCAGCCAAGGTGGGAACTCCTACAATGAGCAGTTCTTC. Amino acid sequence: CASSQGGNSYNEQFF.

V is TRBV7-9 and J is TRBJ2-3, with D unresolved. CDR1 is SEHNR and CDR2 is FQNEAQ in the germline V gene (reference sequence). Trimming took off 4 bases at V and 2 bases at J, with 7 bases between the two ends. The CDR3 is 13 amino acids. CDR3 sequence (DNA): TGTGCCAGCAGCTCACCTAACACAGATACGCAGTATTTT. Encoded protein: CASSSPNTDTQYF.

J is TRBJ1-5 and V is TRBV30; D is perhaps TRBD1 (6 bases). This CDR3 region has 13 residues. The germline gives CDR1 GTSNPN, CDR2 SVGIG (reference sequence). V lost 5 bases and J 6 bases, leaving 14 bases between the germline ends. CDR3 residues: CAWATGSRQPQHF. The CDR3 DNA reads TGTGCCTGGGCAACAGGGTCCCGTCAGCCCCAGCATTTT. The variable domain in full, completed from reference TRBV30 and TRBJ1-5, reads SQTIHQWPATLVQPVGSPLSLECTVEGTSNPNLYWYRQAAGRGLQLLFYSVGIGQISSEVPQNLSASRPQDRQFILSSKKLLLSDSGFYLCAWATGSRQPQHFGDGTRLSIL.

The CDR3 region is CAAVPWRELFF. CDR3 in DNA: TGTGCAGCGGTCCCGTGGAGGGAGCTGTTTTTT. V and J are TRBV7-9 and TRBJ2-2; TRBD2 is a possible D gene (5 bases). Germline loops: CDR1 SEHNR, CDR2 FQNEAQ (reference sequence). The CDR3 has 11 residues.

The genes are TRBV2 and TRBJ2-3; no reliable D call. The ends were cut back, 5 bases at V and 0 bases at J, with 9 bases in the middle. Germline assignment: CDR1 SNHLY and CDR2 FYNNEI. The CDR3 has 14 residues. CDR3 coding DNA: TGTGCCAGCAGTAGGACGGAGAGCACAGATACGCAGTATTTT. Amino acid sequence: CASSRTESTDTQYF.

The rearrangement joins TRBV5-4 to TRBJ1-2, with D hard to call. The length of the CDR3 is 17 residues. Germline CDR1 SGHNT, CDR2 YYREEE (reference sequence). With 0 bases removed from V and 1 base from J, the gap between germline ends came to 16 bases. This CDR3 is CASSLGVPPVVNYGYTF. In DNA form, the CDR3 reads TGTGCCAGCAGCTTGGGTGTCCCTCCTGTTGTTAACTATGGCTACACCTTC.